Each of the 8 T cell receptor beta chains below was sequenced from the same sample in a study of cytomegalovirus exposure and HLA in healthy donors. Sequencing used immunoSEQ multiplex PCR; TCRdb keeps in-frame clones, though not all of them. The sample gives approximately 280,000 clones, roughly 90% of which show up once; over 0.7% is in the top ten. The sample comprised PBMCs. The receptors come from a woman in her late teens or twenties in good health and CMV-seronegative.

The chain has TRBV25-1 and TRBJ2-7; D is unclear. CDR1 and CDR2 from the germline V gene are MGHDK and SYGVNS. The CDR3 loop spans 12 amino acids. Trimming pared 6 bases from V and 3 bases from J, leaving 9 bases between. Written as DNA, the CDR3 is TGTGCCAGCAGGTCCGGCGGCTACGAGCAGTACTTC. It yields the protein CASRSGGYEQYF.

The chain links TRBV10-2 to TRBJ2-1; D is uncertain. V lost 0 bases and J lost 2, with 8 bases in between. Germline V gene data show CDR1 as WSHSY and CDR2 as SAAADI. The CDR3 is made up of 15 amino acids. CDR3 region: CASSESAFPYNEQFF. The CDR3 DNA reads as TGCGCCAGCAGTGAGTCGGCTTTCCCCTACAATGAGCAGTTCTTC.

J is TRBJ1-2 and V is TRBV28; D uncertain. The CDR3 contains 14 residues. The V end lost 4 bases, the J end lost 8 bases, and 17 bases lay between the germline ends. The germline V gene encodes CDR1 MDHEN and CDR2 SYDVKM. CDR3 nucleotide sequence: TGTGCCAGCAGTTCCACCCCGAGGGCTGGAGGCTACACCTTC. As protein: CASSSTPRAGGYTF.

This clone was counted a few times. The chain combines TRBV6-4 with TRBJ1-2; 7 nucleotides match TRBD1. Germline CDR1 is MRHNA and CDR2 is SNTAGT. Trimming took 5 bases from V and 7 from J; bases not matched to a gene: 4. CDR3 length: 12 amino acids. Here the CDR3 reads CASSQGGAGYTF. In DNA form, the CDR3 reads TGTGCCAGCAGTCAAGGGGGCGCTGGCTACACCTTC.

The chain uses TRBV6-5 and TRBJ2-7; 9 bases are a match to TRBD2. The germline V gene encodes CDR1 MNHEY and CDR2 SVGAGI. The length of the CDR3 is 13 residues. The V gene end was trimmed by 8 bases and the J gene end by 1 base; junction bases not matched to a gene: 3. The CDR3 sequence: CASQLAGSYEQYF. CDR3 nucleotide sequence: TGTGCCAGCCAACTAGCGGGTTCCTACGAGCAGTACTTC.

This sequence joins TRBV29-1 and TRBJ1-1, with 9 bases fitting TRBD1. Germline V lookup: CDR1 SQVTM, CDR2 ANQGSEA. This CDR3 has 13 residues. J was trimmed by 2 bases and V by 4 bases; bases with no gene match: 2. The chain's CDR3 is CSVGGQGNTEAFF. CDR3 in DNA: TGCAGCGTTGGGGGACAGGGTAACACTGAAGCTTTCTTT. The full variable domain, its missing parts supplied by reference TRBV29-1 and TRBJ1-1, is SAVISQKPSRDICQRGTSLTIQCQVDSQVTMMFWYRQQPGQSLTLIATANQGSEATYESGFVIDKFPISRPNLTFSTLTVSNMSPEDSSIYLCSVGGQGNTEAFFGQGTRLTVV.

This sequence joins TRBV9 and TRBJ2-1; D might be TRBD2 (5 bases). V was cut by 6 bases and J by 9 bases, with 19 bases left in between. The CDR3 has 14 residues. Looked up from germline, CDR1 is SGDLS and CDR2 is YYNGEE. CDR3 sequence: CASTQRVSTGEQFF. The CDR3 nucleotides are TGTGCCAGCACCCAGAGGGTATCGACGGGTGAGCAGTTCTTC.

The gene calls are TRBV28 and TRBJ1-5; D is unclear. The CDR3 is 15 amino acids. Trimming stripped 2 bases from V and 3 bases from J, with 11 bases between. Looked up from germline, CDR1 is MDHEN and CDR2 is SYDVKM. The CDR3 region is CASSLRHSLNQPQHF. The CDR3 DNA reads as TGTGCCAGCAGTTTAAGACACTCTCTCAATCAGCCCCAGCATTTT.